This T cell receptor beta chain was profiled in a study of blood T cell repertoires in COVID-19. Study in general: PBMCs, B-cell-depleted T cells, or T cells were the source of the cDNA or gDNA that made up the material.

Per germline, CDR1 KGHDR and CDR2 SFDVKD. Trimming cost V 4 bases and J 5 bases, with 8 bases left between them. CDR3 length equals 13 residues. Source study methods: By means of reference gene primer amplification, nucleated cell counts were estimated. The method was immunoSEQ multiplex PCR; TCRdb's version includes in-frame clones alone and lacks a portion of them. V, J and clone size reflect that table, while D and trimming were determined from the DNA. This table holds around 92,000 clones, about 82% found once. The sequence was obtained from an older woman in a cohort sampled during active or convalescent COVID-19. The specimen was peripheral blood. This chain uses TRBV24-1 with TRBJ1-3; the D is unclear. Here the CDR3 reads CATSDPGRNTIYF. The CDR3, as DNA: TGTGCCACCAGTGACCCGGGTCGAAACACCATATATTTT.